The 23 T cell receptor beta chains in this list originate from one sample, sequenced in a study of T cell responses to AZD1222 COVID-19 vaccine. Clones were read by immunoSEQ multiplex PCR, and TCRdb kept only the in-frame ones, dropping some. Altogether about 120,000 clones are present, approximately 83% being singletons, with the ten largest covering roughly 9.1%. Sample: peripheral blood, taken on day 0 of AZD1222 vaccination. These receptors came from an adult in good health.

The chain joins TRBV9 to TRBJ1-2; weak D call: TRBD1 (6 bases). Germline values: CDR1 SGDLS, CDR2 YYNGEE. This CDR3 has 12 residues. The germline V and J ends were trimmed by 3 bases and 6 bases, with 9 bases remaining between them. CDR3 protein: CASSGTENGYTF. CDR3 DNA sequence: TGTGCCAGCAGCGGGACAGAAAATGGCTACACCTTC.

This clone was seen a single time. J is TRBJ2-5 and V is TRBV2, with 7 bases aligning to TRBD1. CDR1 SNHLY and CDR2 FYNNEI come from the germline V gene. The trim removed 4 bases at V and 3 bases at J, leaving 2 bases unmatched. The CDR3 loop spans 13 amino acids. CDR3 sequence: CASSGQGKETQYF. CDR3 in DNA: TGTGCCAGCAGTGGACAGGGCAAAGAGACCCAGTACTTC.

This sequence joins TRBV25-1 and TRBJ2-7, with a tentative D call TRBD2 (6 bases). The germline CDR1 and CDR2 sequences are MGHDK and SYGVNS. V lost 2 bases, J lost 1 base, and 12 bases lay in between. The CDR3 extends over 15 amino acids. The CDR3 sequence: CASSEPGDLSYEQYF. The CDR3 nucleotides read TGTGCCAGCAGTGAACCCGGGGACTTATCCTACGAGCAGTACTTC.

This chain uses TRBV5-1 with TRBJ2-7; tentatively, D is TRBD1 or TRBD2 (5 bases each). V was shortened by 4 bases and J by 3 bases, with 14 bases between the two germline ends. The CDR3 covers 14 residues. Germline values: CDR1 SGHRS, CDR2 YFSETQ. The CDR3 is CASSVRGSHYEQYF. CDR3 DNA: TGCGCCAGCAGCGTGAGGGGCAGCCACTACGAGCAGTACTTC.

V and J are TRBV2 and TRBJ1-3, with 7 bases matching TRBD1. The CDR3 runs 15 residues. The germline V gene encodes CDR1 SNHLY and CDR2 FYNNEI. V lost 6 bases, J lost 0 bases, and 5 bases stayed unmatched. The CDR3 DNA reads TGTGCCAGCAGCAAGGACAGGATCTCTGGAAACACCATATATTTT. It specifies CASSKDRISGNTIYF.

The sample holds a few counts of this clone. Different DNA sequences within this sample yield the same CDR3. The V and J genes are TRBV7-9 and TRBJ1-1, with D unclear. The CDR3 extends over 14 amino acids. V was clipped by 5 bases and J by 0 bases, with 10 bases between them. The germline V gene has CDR1 SEHNR and CDR2 FQNEAQ (reference sequence). CDR3 nucleotides: TGTGCCAGCAGCCGTGGACGGCTGAACACTGAAGCTTTCTTT. Amino acid sequence: CASSRGRLNTEAFF.

This clone was seen a single time. This rearrangement joins TRBV19 to TRBJ2-7; TRBD2 is a possible D gene (6 bases). V was clipped by 6 bases and J by 2 bases, with 17 bases between them. The CDR3 totals 15 residues. CDR1 and CDR2 (germline): LNHDA, SQIVND (reference sequence). Here the CDR3 reads CASRIRDSIAYEQYF. CDR3 DNA sequence: TGTGCCAGTAGAATCCGGGACTCCATCGCCTACGAGCAGTACTTC.

The gene calls are TRBV7-8 and TRBJ2-7, with 9 bases lining up with TRBD2. J lost 0 bases, V lost 0 bases, and 9 bases had no gene match. CDR1 is SGHVS, CDR2 FQNEAQ, per germline. This CDR3 region has 18 residues. CDR3 loop: CASSLARSGSGSSYEQYF. In DNA, the CDR3 is TGTGCCAGCAGCTTAGCCCGATCGGGTAGCGGGAGCTCCTACGAGCAGTACTTC.

This chain uses TRBV25-1 with TRBJ1-2; 7 nucleotides agree with TRBD1. The germline gives CDR1 MGHDK, CDR2 SYGVNS. The CDR3 spans 14 residues. After removal of 5 bases from V and 4 bases from J, the junction contained 7 bases not matched to a gene. This CDR3 is CASSSAGGAYGYTF. CDR3 coding DNA: TGTGCCAGCAGTAGTGCAGGGGGAGCCTATGGCTACACCTTC.

This sequence joins TRBV28 and TRBJ2-2; D unclear. Germline V gives CDR1 MDHEN, CDR2 SYDVKM. V dropped 6 bases and J dropped 10 bases, with 9 bases sitting between them. The CDR3 is 11 residues long. This chain's CDR3 is CASSPHAELFF. The CDR3 coding sequence is TGTGCCAGCAGCCCCCACGCGGAGCTGTTTTTT.

The V call is TRBV5-4, the J call TRBJ2-7, with D possibly TRBD1 on 6 matching bases. Trimming left V 7 bases short and J 0 bases short, with 11 bases between. The CDR3 has 13 residues. The germline gives CDR1 SGHNT, CDR2 YYREEE (reference sequence). The chain's CDR3 is CASDTDSSYEQYF. CDR3 in DNA: TGTGCCAGCGATACGGACAGCTCCTACGAGCAGTACTTC.

J is TRBJ2-4 and V is TRBV7-9; D ambiguous. Germline CDR1 and CDR2: SEHNR and FQNEAQ (reference sequence). CDR3 length: 16 residues. The V and J ends lost 5 bases and 0 bases respectively, with 14 bases between them. In DNA form, the CDR3 reads TGTGCCAGCAGCCCTTCCCGCATGATAGCCAAAAACATTCAGTACTTC. This codes for CASSPSRMIAKNIQYF.

This chain links TRBV15 with TRBJ2-5; possibly TRBD1 for D (6 bases). The germline V gene has CDR1 LNHNV and CDR2 YYDKDF (reference sequence). The CDR3 length is 15 residues. The V end lost 4 bases, the J end lost 4 bases, and 16 bases lay between the germline ends. The CDR3 protein is CATSIPGAAGETQYF. The CDR3 nucleotides are TGTGCCACCAGCATACCAGGGGCGGCGGGAGAGACCCAGTACTTC.

The V call is TRBV9, the J call TRBJ1-3, with D unclear. Between the trimmed V and J ends, which lost 0 bases and 3 bases, there was a span of 7 bases. This CDR3 is built from 14 residues. CDR1 is SGDLS and CDR2 is YYNGEE in the germline V gene. The DNA of the CDR3 is TGTGCCAGCAGCGTAGCTACCTATGGAAACACCATATATTTT. It is translated as CASSVATYGNTIYF.

There are a few counts of this clone. V is TRBV5-4 and J is TRBJ2-7, with D possibly being TRBD2 (5 bases). The germline V and J ends were trimmed by 4 bases and 4 bases, with 12 bases remaining between them. Germline CDR1 SGHNT, CDR2 YYREEE (reference sequence). The CDR3 runs 13 residues. Here the CDR3 reads CASSPGEFYEQYF. In DNA, the CDR3 is TGTGCCAGCAGCCCCGGGGAGTTTTACGAGCAGTACTTC.

This clone has more than one count but fewer than ten. This chain joins TRBV19 and TRBJ2-2; no clear D gene. This CDR3 spans 16 amino acids. The V end lost 3 bases, the J end lost 0 bases, and 11 bases lay between the germline ends. CDR1 and CDR2 from the germline V gene are LNHDA and SQIVND (reference sequence). As DNA, the CDR3 is TGTGCCAGTAGTATTCGGACGGATACGAACACCGGGGAGCTGTTTTTT. This codes for CASSIRTDTNTGELFF. Variable domain in full (rest from reference TRBV19 and TRBJ2-2): DGGITQSPKYLFRKEGQNVTLSCEQNLNHDAMYWYRQDPGQGLRLIYYSQIVNDFQKGDIAEGYSVSREKKESFPLTVTSAQKNPTAFYLCASSIRTDTNTGELFFGEGSRLTVL.

This clone was detected once. In DNA form, the CDR3 reads TGTGCCAGCAGTTACTCCTATGGGAGCTACAATGAGCAGTTCTTC. It translates to CASSYSYGSYNEQFF. The rearrangement links TRBV6-5 to TRBJ2-1, with a weak D call TRBD2 (5 bases). The germline V and J ends were trimmed by 0 bases and 3 bases, with 9 bases remaining between them. This CDR3 contains 15 residues. The germline V gene has CDR1 MNHEY and CDR2 SVGAGI.

This chain connects TRBV28 to TRBJ1-5; 7 positions agree with TRBD1. Germline V CDR1 and CDR2: MDHEN, SYDVKM. After removal of 6 bases from V and 5 bases from J, the junction contained 7 bases not matched to a gene. This CDR3 has 14 residues. The chain's CDR3 is CASRGGTVDQPQHF. In DNA, the CDR3 is TGTGCCAGCAGGGGGGGGACAGTAGATCAGCCCCAGCATTTT.

V is TRBV12-3 or TRBV12-4 and J is TRBJ2-7; D not resolved. The CDR3 runs to 12 residues. V lost 6 bases and J lost 6, with 12 bases in between. The CDR3 is CASSTPLSEQYF. The CDR3 DNA reads TGTGCCAGCAGCACCCCCCTCAGCGAGCAGTACTTC.

The chain joins TRBV6-5 to TRBJ1-5, with 8 bases that match TRBD1. The trim removed 5 bases at V and 6 bases at J, leaving 6 bases unmatched. Germline CDR1 is MNHEY and CDR2 is SVGAGI. The CDR3 has 14 amino acids. CDR3 in amino acids: CASSPGQGGQPQHF. In DNA form, the CDR3 reads TGTGCCAGCAGTCCAGGACAGGGAGGTCAGCCCCAGCATTTT.

The chain carries TRBV3-1 (or the pseudogene TRBV3-2) and TRBJ1-6; D ambiguous. CDR3 length: 15 residues. Trimming took 4 bases from V and 7 from J, leaving 14 bases between them. The V gene's germline CDR1 is LGHDT and CDR2 YNNKEL (reference sequence). The CDR3 bases are TGTGCCAGCAGCCCCCCTGGGTTGGGAAATTCACCCCTCCACTTT. Its protein is CASSPPGLGNSPLHF.

This chain joins TRBV9 and TRBJ2-1; D call uncertain. The CDR3 is 12 amino acids. Trimming pared 2 bases from V and 8 bases from J, leaving 8 bases between. CDR1 SGDLS and CDR2 YYNGEE come from the germline V gene. CDR3 DNA sequence: TGTGCCAGCAGCGTCCCCCCCCATGAGCAGTTCTTC. As protein: CASSVPPHEQFF.

V is TRBV7-2 and J is TRBJ2-7; D is unresolved. The V gene's germline CDR1 is SGHTA and CDR2 FQGNSA. This CDR3 is 13 amino acids long. The germline V and J ends were trimmed by 5 bases and 2 bases, with 10 bases remaining between them. CDR3 sequence reads: CASSVRVTYEQYF. DNA for the CDR3: TGTGCCAGCAGCGTCCGGGTGACCTACGAGCAGTACTTC.